Described below is a single T cell receptor (beta chain) sequence and its context. Antigen specificity is unknown. Generated by immunoSEQ multiplex PCR, the TCRdb table keeps only in-frame clones and is missing some. The table includes roughly 67,000 clones, about nine tenths detected once. This entry comes from a study of T cell responses to AZD1222 COVID-19 vaccine. The germline V and J ends were trimmed by 4 bases and 4 bases, with 11 bases remaining between them. Per germline, CDR1 MGHRA and CDR2 YSYEKL. The CDR3 spans 13 residues. Study-wide points: It should be noted that donors were predominantly white British and more often female, and clonal diversity was possibly underestimated.

The starting material was peripheral blood, obtained on day 0 of AZD1222 vaccination. The chain combines TRBV4-1 with TRBJ2-7; tentatively, D is TRBD2 (6 bases). The source of this sequence is an adult in good health. The CDR3 DNA follows: TGCGCCAGCAGCCTCTTCCGGGGGTACGAGCAGTACTTC. Its translation: CASSLFRGYEQYF.